The T cell receptor beta chain under discussion was sequenced for a study of T cells expressing NK-cell markers. On the study more broadly: It was sorted CD3+CD56+NKG2C+, CD3+CD56+NKG2C- and CD3+CD56-NKG2C+ T cells that supplied the TCR beta repertoires. Most of the eight sequenced donors were HCMV-seropositive; one was seronegative. General study results and limits: Six donors carried dominant NKG2C+ clonotypes that made up about 1.0-7.0% of their CD8+ T cells.

Of note for this clonotype: No antigen is known for it.

Per the germline V gene, CDR1 is SGDLS and CDR2 is YYNGEE. The CDR3 loop spans 13 amino acids. TCRdb processed the 5' RACE reads again and assigns one entry to each CDR3 protein, with no DNA. This table lists over 250,000 distinct CDR3 sequences. The clonotype was recovered from a woman aged 18 to 75 in good health. The sample was blood T cells: a sorted CD56 or NKG2C T cell subset, CD4+ or CD8+ T cells, or bulk PBMC T cells (not recorded which). The chain is built from TRBV9 and TRBJ2-1. The CDR3 sequence is CASSVVSIDEQFF.